These 19 T cell receptor beta chains were all obtained from the same sample, sequenced in a study of CD8 T cells in ankylosing spondylitis. Study-wide findings and caveats: A TCR beta motif of fewer than 10 highly homologous variants seemed to mark ankylosing spondylitis blood.

No antigen is known for these receptors. From the 5' RACE reads, TCRdb called clonotypes with MiXCR, one entry per CDR3 protein. The sample carries 670,000 or so distinct CDR3 sequences, roughly 20% recorded once. Sequenced: blood, either unsorted or a sorted T cell fraction (not recorded which). The receptors come from a male donor with ankylosing spondylitis.

This sequence joins TRBV7-9 and TRBJ2-6; no definite D call. The germline gives CDR1 SEHNR, CDR2 FQNEAQ (reference sequence). CDR3 length equals 12 residues. V was pared by 5 bases and J by 8 bases, with 7 bases between. As DNA, the CDR3 is TGTGCCAGCAGCCCCCCGCCCAACGTCCTGACTTTC. The encoded protein is CASSPPPNVLTF.

The V gene is TRBV18, the J gene TRBJ1-2; 9 nucleotides match TRBD1. Germline V lookup: CDR1 KGHSH, CDR2 LQKENI. The length of the CDR3 is 14 residues. Trimming cost V 4 bases and J 4 bases; bases outside gene matches: 4. CDR3 DNA sequence: TGTGCCAGCTCACAGGGACAGGGCTTCTATGGCTACACCTTC. It translates to CASSQGQGFYGYTF.

The CDR3 region is CASSNEGAVGYTF. CDR3 DNA sequence: TGCGCCAGCAGTAACGAGGGGGCGGTTGGCTACACCTTC. V gene TRBV5-1 combines with J gene TRBJ1-2; TRBD1 matches 7 bases. The CDR3 totals 13 residues. Looked up from germline, CDR1 is SGHRS and CDR2 is YFSETQ. V lost 5 bases to trimming and J lost 7 bases; unmatched junction nucleotides: 8. The full variable domain, its missing parts supplied by reference TRBV5-1 and TRBJ1-2, is KAGVTQTPRYLIKTRGQQVTLSCSPISGHRSVSWYQQTPGQGLQFLFEYFSETQRNKGNFPGRFSGRQFSNSRSEMNVSTLELGDSALYLCASSNEGAVGYTFGSGTRLTVV.

The chain joins TRBV5-1 to TRBJ1-4; D perhaps matches TRBD1 (5 bases). Germline V gene data show CDR1 as SGHRS and CDR2 as YFSETQ. CDR3 size: 16 residues. The V and J ends lost 4 bases and 4 bases respectively, with 17 bases between them. Here the CDR3 reads CASSPYGGKGNEKLFF. The DNA of the CDR3 is TGCGCCAGCAGCCCGTACGGGGGGAAGGGTAATGAAAAACTGTTTTTT. Using reference TRBV5-1 and TRBJ1-4 for the parts outside the CDR3, the full variable domain is KAGVTQTPRYLIKTRGQQVTLSCSPISGHRSVSWYQQTPGQGLQFLFEYFSETQRNKGNFPGRFSGRQFSNSRSEMNVSTLELGDSALYLCASSPYGGKGNEKLFFGSGTQLSVL.

This rearrangement joins TRBV2 to TRBJ2-7; 7 bases line up with TRBD1. The CDR3 runs to 14 residues. Germline loops: CDR1 SNHLY, CDR2 FYNNEI. The V segment lost 6 bases and the J segment 4 bases; nucleotides outside the gene matches: 9. CDR3 residues: CASSLRTGRYEQYF. As DNA, the CDR3 is TGTGCCAGCAGCTTAAGGACAGGAAGGTACGAGCAGTACTTC.

This chain links TRBV29-1 with TRBJ2-2, with 8 bases lining up with TRBD1. Germline CDR1 SQVTM, CDR2 ANQGSEA. The CDR3 is made up of 14 amino acids. The ends lost 5 bases at V and 4 bases at J; junction bases unmatched: 6. The CDR3 region is CSVKTGEVTGELFF. Written as DNA, the CDR3 is TGCAGCGTTAAGACAGGGGAGGTCACCGGGGAGCTGTTTTTT.

This sequence joins TRBV20-1 and TRBJ2-4, with D unresolved. The germline V gene has CDR1 DFQATT and CDR2 SNEGSKA (reference sequence). There are 14 residues in the CDR3. Between the trimmed V and J ends, which lost 6 bases and 1 base, there was a span of 13 bases. In nucleotides, the CDR3 is TGCAGTGCAAAGAGGCCTGGGGCCAAAAACATTCAGTACTTC. It specifies CSAKRPGAKNIQYF.

This clonotype was seen a few times. The rearrangement uses TRBV7-2 and TRBJ2-2, with D unresolved. The CDR3 covers 16 residues. CDR1 SGHTA and CDR2 FQGNSA come from the germline V gene. Trimming pared 0 bases from V and 3 bases from J, leaving 11 bases between. For the CDR3, the DNA is TGTGCCAGCAGCTTAGCCCCTCCTGGGGACACCGGGGAGCTGTTTTTT. Protein sequence: CASSLAPPGDTGELFF. Full variable domain (missing parts from reference TRBV7-2 and TRBJ2-2): GAGVSQSPSNKVTEKGKDVELRCDPISGHTALYWYRQSLGQGLEFLIYFQGNSAPDKSGLPSDRFSAERTGGSVSTLTIQRTQQEDSAVYLCASSLAPPGDTGELFFGEGSRLTVL.

CDR3 in amino acids: CASSTLGQKLYSNQPQHF. Written as DNA, the CDR3 is TGTGCCAGCAGTACCCTCGGACAGAAACTTTATAGCAATCAGCCCCAGCATTTT. V usage is TRBV9 and J usage is TRBJ1-5; a possible D gene is TRBD1 (6 bases). Germline loops: CDR1 SGDLS, CDR2 YYNGEE. The CDR3 has 18 residues. Trimming left V 5 bases short and J 0 bases short, with 21 bases between.

In DNA form, the CDR3 reads TGTGCCAGCAGCGTAACCGGGACCCAGCAAGAGACCCAGTACTTC. This gives the protein CASSVTGTQQETQYF. The J gene is TRBJ2-5, the V gene TRBV9, with D possibly being TRBD1 or TRBD2 (5 bases each). With 1 base removed from V and 2 bases from J, the gap between germline ends came to 12 bases. The germline gives CDR1 SGDLS, CDR2 YYNGEE. This CDR3 contains 15 residues.

This clonotype was counted only a few times. The chain combines TRBV27 with TRBJ1-2; 9 bases are shared with TRBD1. This CDR3 has 14 residues. After removal of 6 bases from V and 5 bases from J, the junction contained 7 bases not matched to a gene. The germline V gene has CDR1 MNHEY and CDR2 SMNVEV (reference sequence). CDR3 loop: CASRTQGARYGYTF. The CDR3 DNA reads as TGTGCCAGCAGAACACAGGGGGCGCGTTATGGCTACACCTTC.

The chain couples TRBV5-1 to TRBJ2-1; 7 bases line up with TRBD2. Germline V gene data show CDR1 as SGHRS and CDR2 as YFSETQ. The CDR3 runs 17 residues. V shed 3 bases and J 14 bases; nucleotides not matched to a gene: 23. The CDR3 sequence: CASSSLLSPSGPSNEFF. DNA for the CDR3: TGCGCCAGCAGCTCTCTTCTCTCCCCTAGCGGCCCTAGTAACGAGTTCTTC.

The J gene is TRBJ2-1, the V gene TRBV20-1; a weak D match, TRBD2 (6 bases). Germline values: CDR1 DFQATT, CDR2 SNEGSKA (reference sequence). V dropped 6 bases and J dropped 0 bases, with 18 bases sitting between them. CDR3 length: 16 residues. This CDR3 reads CSALRSSGSSYNEQFF. CDR3 nucleotides: TGCAGTGCCCTTCGGAGTAGCGGTAGCTCCTACAATGAGCAGTTCTTC.

The gene calls are TRBV20-1 and TRBJ1-6; 11 bases are a match to TRBD1. The CDR3 spans 14 residues. The ends lost 3 bases at V and 10 bases at J; junction bases unmatched: 5. Germline V lookup: CDR1 DFQATT, CDR2 SNEGSKA (reference sequence). CDR3: CSARVGDRGSPLHF. The CDR3 DNA reads as TGCAGTGCTAGGGTCGGGGACAGGGGGTCACCCCTCCACTTT.

This sequence joins TRBV5-1 and TRBJ2-7; 8 bases align to TRBD2. Germline values: CDR1 SGHRS, CDR2 YFSETQ. V gave up 4 bases and J gave up 7 bases; unmatched junction bases: 10. CDR3 length equals 14 residues. The CDR3 loop is CASSVTGGPQEQYF. The CDR3 DNA reads TGCGCCAGCAGCGTGACGGGAGGGCCGCAGGAGCAGTACTTC.

This clonotype was observed a few times. The chain recombines TRBV9 with TRBJ2-7; no reliable D call. This CDR3 comprises 15 residues. Germline V gives CDR1 SGDLS, CDR2 YYNGEE. Trimming cost V 0 bases and J 0 bases, with 10 bases left between them. The CDR3 nucleotides read TGTGCCAGCAGCGTAGGCTCTGGATTCTCCTACGAGCAGTACTTC. This codes for CASSVGSGFSYEQYF.

The V call is TRBV28, the J call TRBJ2-1; D possibly uses TRBD1 or TRBD2 (5 bases each). This CDR3 has 20 residues. Trimming left V 3 bases short and J 7 bases short, with 31 bases between. Germline-derived CDR1 and CDR2 are MDHEN and SYDVKM. DNA of the CDR3: TGTGCCAGCAGTTTGGTCGGTTGGCAGGAGGCAGGGAAGAAAAGGAATGAGCAGTTCTTC. Protein: CASSLVGWQEAGKKRNEQFF.

V is TRBV11-2 and J is TRBJ1-4; TRBD1 agrees at 7 bases. J lost 8 bases, V lost 2 bases, and 5 bases had no gene match. Germline CDR1 is SGHAT and CDR2 is FQNNGV. The CDR3 extends over 14 amino acids. The CDR3 DNA sequence: TGTGCCAGCAGCTTACACCAGGACAGGGAAAAACTGTTTTTT. Translated, it gives CASSLHQDREKLFF.

CDR3 nucleotides: TGTGCCATCAGTGAGCCTACTAGCGGGAGATACAATGAGCAGTTCTTC. Its protein product is CAISEPTSGRYNEQFF. The chain carries TRBV10-3 and TRBJ2-1; 11 bases are a match to TRBD2. The germline gives CDR1 ENHRY, CDR2 SYGVKD. The trim removed 2 bases at V and 4 bases at J, leaving 4 bases unmatched. This CDR3 spans 16 amino acids.